This is a list of T cell receptor beta chains from one sample in a study of T cell changes during pregnancy in multiple sclerosis. Clones were read by immunoSEQ multiplex PCR, and TCRdb kept only the in-frame ones, dropping some. The sample includes 60,000 to 70,000 clones, around 92% of them seen just once. The specimen comprised peripheral blood, sampled after pregnancy. These receptors were taken from a female donor in good health, enrolled as a control in a pregnancy study. Both conserved end residues are part of each CDR3. Part of the rows lack a size; the others show once, few, many or a class for expanded clones.

length,J,size,V,CDR3
15,TRBJ2-1,-,TRBV5-8,CASSFLAGAFNEQFF
12,TRBJ1-5,few,TRBV2,CASSDGVGVQHF
15,TRBJ1-2,once,TRBV18,CASSPEDRPIYGYTF
14,TRBJ1-2,-,TRBV9,CASSGAVGTYGYTF
15,TRBJ2-1,-,TRBV6-4,CASSVEAGDHNEQFF
15,TRBJ2-3,-,TRBV6-4,CASSDGGGSTDTQYF
14,TRBJ1-1,-,TRBV5-1,CASSFTAGHTEAFF
15,TRBJ1-3,-,TRBV7-9,CASSTGDRPGNTIYF
12,TRBJ1-2,-,TRBV30,CAWSVGTYGCTF
12,TRBJ1-5,-,TRBV30,CAWSAGGRAQHF
14,TRBJ1-4,-,TRBV27,CASSQGQVNEKLFF
11,TRBJ1-1,-,TRBV2,CAGSQGRQAFF
15,TRBJ2-4,once,TRBV7-8,CASSLTQGLSDIQYF
12,TRBJ1-1,few,TRBV30,CAWGLPWAEAFF
15,TRBJ2-1,-,TRBV7-8,CASSLGGGLYNEQFF
15,TRBJ1-2,-,TRBV21-1,CASSKGGGGVYGYTF
14,TRBJ2-5,-,TRBV29-1,CSVESGGRKETQYF
13,TRBJ2-7,-,TRBV30,CAWSPGQSVEQYF
14,TRBJ2-1,-,TRBV15,CATSRLAGDNEQFF
14,TRBJ2-1,-,TRBV7-2,CASSFQGAAGEQFF
17,TRBJ2-7,-,TRBV28,CASSFPRGLAGSYEQYF
14,TRBJ1-1,-,TRBV7-2,CASSRQSWNTEAFF
15,TRBJ1-5,-,TRBV9,CASSPLGGFNQPQHF
18,TRBJ2-3,-,TRBV18,CASSPLGRGVTFTDTQYF
14,TRBJ2-5,-,TRBV27,CASSFIGGQETQYF
20,TRBJ1-2,-,TRBV5-4,CASSLEMKGQGPIEGYGYTF
16,TRBJ2-3,-,TRBV15,CATSGRTPQGTDTQYF
14,TRBJ1-3,-,TRBV5-1,CASSEGLRSYTIYF
15,TRBJ2-3,-,TRBV2,CASSDTGPPTDTQYF
14,TRBJ2-5,once,TRBV18,CASSPRGGQETQYF
15,TRBJ2-1,few,TRBV2,CASSEQGGSYNEQFF
13,TRBJ2-1,-,TRBV7-9,CASSYLSYNEQFF
18,TRBJ2-3,few,TRBV4-2,CASSQGLAGGPSTDTQYF
16,TRBJ1-2,-,TRBV5-4,CASSPPGTGTNYGYTF
14,TRBJ1-3,-,TRBV11-2,CASSLGQIGNTIYF
14,TRBJ2-1,-,TRBV9,CASSAGTRVHEQFF
15,TRBJ2-1,once,TRBV15,CATSRGGNSYNEQFF
16,TRBJ1-1,-,TRBV19,CASEPGGDRVHTEAFF
15,TRBJ2-2,-,TRBV7-3,CASSQQGPDTGELFF
15,TRBJ2-7,-,TRBV7-8,CASSYGTHRPYEQYF
16,TRBJ1-1,-,TRBV5-8,CASSFSVDRPNTEAFF
13,TRBJ1-1,once,TRBV5-4,CASSLAVNTEAFF
14,TRBJ1-6,-,TRBV5-5,CASSPWDSNSPLHF
16,TRBJ2-3,-,TRBV7-3,CASSSPGQGGLDTQYF
15,TRBJ2-3,-,TRBV6-5,CASSPTAGSTDTQYF
15,TRBJ1-6,-,TRBV9,CASSVLDGVNSPLHF
16,TRBJ1-2,-,TRBV11-2,CASSLVFGEGSYGYTF
15,TRBJ2-5,-,TRBV7-9,CASSLAVTGQETQYF
19,TRBJ2-6,once,TRBV10-3,CAISAAPGQGSSGANVLTF